This is a list of T cell receptor beta chains from one sample in a study of blood T cell repertoires in COVID-19. The protocol was immunoSEQ multiplex PCR, while the TCRdb copy is restricted to in-frame clones and leaves out a portion. This sample yields around 120,000 clones, of which roughly 71% are seen a single time; about 6% belongs to the top ten. What was sequenced was peripheral blood. The receptors originated from an elderly man with acute or convalescent COVID-19. Both conserved end residues are part of each CDR3. Each record gives: clone size, J gene, D gene, V gene, CDR3 protein, CDR3 DNA. The D gene is left open where the match is weak. Some rows mark clone size as missing; the rest say once, few, many or name a class of expanded clone.

abundance: .; j_gene: TRBJ2-3; d_gene: .; v_gene: TRBV5-4; CDR3aa: CATSDGGPSTDTQYF; CDR3nt: TGTGCCACTTCAGACGGGGGGCCTAGCACAGATACGCAGTATTTT
abundance: .; j_gene: TRBJ2-2; d_gene: TRBD2; v_gene: TRBV2; CDR3aa: CASSEISGRGSGELFF; CDR3nt: TGTGCCAGCAGTGAAATTAGCGGGAGGGGATCCGGGGAGCTGTTTTTT
abundance: .; j_gene: TRBJ1-6; d_gene: .; v_gene: TRBV6-5; CDR3aa: CASSSREDSPLHF; CDR3nt: TGTGCCAGCAGTAGCAGAGAGGATTCACCCCTCCACTTT
abundance: .; j_gene: TRBJ2-3; d_gene: TRBD1; v_gene: TRBV5-4; CDR3aa: CASSSPGQTTDTQYF; CDR3nt: TGTGCCAGCAGCTCCCCGGGACAGACCACAGATACGCAGTATTTT
abundance: few; j_gene: TRBJ2-2; d_gene: .; v_gene: TRBV7-2; CDR3aa: CASSLLGVRVPGELFF; CDR3nt: TGTGCCAGCAGCTTACTCGGGGTTCGCGTACCCGGGGAGCTGTTTTTT
abundance: .; j_gene: TRBJ2-2; d_gene: .; v_gene: TRBV11-2; CDR3aa: CASSLDGADTGELFF; CDR3nt: TGTGCCAGCAGCTTAGATGGTGCAGACACCGGGGAGCTGTTTTTT
abundance: .; j_gene: TRBJ2-5; d_gene: TRBD2; v_gene: TRBV6-2/TRBV6-3; CDR3aa: CASSYSILAERETQYF; CDR3nt: TGTGCCAGCAGTTACTCGATCCTAGCGGAGCGGGAGACCCAGTACTTC
abundance: .; j_gene: TRBJ2-5; d_gene: .; v_gene: TRBV6-5; CDR3aa: CASSSQETQYF; CDR3nt: TGTGCCAGCAGCTCCCAAGAGACCCAGTACTTC
abundance: many; j_gene: TRBJ1-1; d_gene: TRBD1; v_gene: TRBV6-6; CDR3aa: CASRQTGSEAFF; CDR3nt: TGTGCCAGCAGGCAGACAGGGAGTGAAGCTTTCTTT
abundance: .; j_gene: TRBJ1-5; d_gene: .; v_gene: TRBV19; CDR3aa: CASGGGANGNQPQHF; CDR3nt: TGTGCCAGTGGCGGGGGGGCTAACGGCAATCAGCCCCAGCATTTT
abundance: once; j_gene: TRBJ1-6; d_gene: .; v_gene: TRBV4-3; CDR3aa: CASSQGAAQNSPLHF; CDR3nt: TGCGCCAGCAGCCAAGGGGCAGCTCAAAATTCACCCCTCCACTTT
abundance: .; j_gene: TRBJ1-2; d_gene: TRBD1; v_gene: TRBV6-5; CDR3aa: CASIGTGSAGYTF; CDR3nt: TGTGCCAGCATAGGGACAGGGAGCGCTGGCTACACCTTC
abundance: few; j_gene: TRBJ2-3; d_gene: .; v_gene: TRBV7-3; CDR3aa: CASSLGPDTTQYF; CDR3nt: TGTGCCAGCAGCTTGGGGCCTGATACGACGCAGTATTTT
abundance: few; j_gene: TRBJ1-5; d_gene: .; v_gene: TRBV12-3/TRBV12-4; CDR3aa: CASRFDSYQPQHF; CDR3nt: TGTGCCAGCAGATTTGACAGTTATCAGCCCCAGCATTTT
abundance: .; j_gene: TRBJ1-2; d_gene: TRBD1; v_gene: TRBV19; CDR3aa: CASSMKGAIYGYTF; CDR3nt: TGTGCCAGTTCCATGAAGGGGGCGATATATGGCTACACCTTC
abundance: .; j_gene: TRBJ2-1; d_gene: TRBD2; v_gene: TRBV2; CDR3aa: CASGTEGLISYNEQFF; CDR3nt: TGTGCCAGCGGGACGGAGGGACTAATTTCCTACAATGAGCAGTTCTTC
abundance: .; j_gene: TRBJ1-3; d_gene: .; v_gene: TRBV28; CDR3aa: CASSLFMTGHSGNTIYF; CDR3nt: TGTGCCAGCAGTTTATTTATGACAGGCCACTCTGGAAACACCATATATTTT
abundance: .; j_gene: TRBJ1-1; d_gene: TRBD1; v_gene: TRBV28; CDR3aa: CASSIGTGVLNTEAFF; CDR3nt: TGTGCCAGCAGTATCGGGACAGGGGTTTTGAACACTGAAGCTTTCTTT
abundance: .; j_gene: TRBJ1-6; d_gene: TRBD1; v_gene: TRBV19; CDR3aa: CASSPGQGLPLHF; CDR3nt: TGTGCCAGTAGTCCGGGACAGGGATTACCCCTCCACTTT
abundance: .; j_gene: TRBJ1-6; d_gene: .; v_gene: TRBV7-2; CDR3aa: CASSQGHQNSPLHF; CDR3nt: TGTGCCAGCAGCCAGGGACATCAGAATTCACCCCTCCACTTT
abundance: few; j_gene: TRBJ1-4; d_gene: TRBD1; v_gene: TRBV7-2; CDR3aa: CASSFQGAGNEKLFF; CDR3nt: TGTGCCAGCAGCTTTCAGGGGGCGGGTAATGAAAAACTGTTTTTT
abundance: few; j_gene: TRBJ2-1; d_gene: TRBD2; v_gene: TRBV10-3; CDR3aa: CAIRTSVTYNEQFF; CDR3nt: TGTGCCATCAGGACTAGCGTAACCTACAATGAGCAGTTCTTC
abundance: .; j_gene: TRBJ2-1; d_gene: TRBD2; v_gene: TRBV5-1; CDR3aa: CASSPQAGVTYNEQFF; CDR3nt: TGCGCCAGCAGCCCACAAGCGGGAGTAACCTACAATGAGCAGTTCTTC
abundance: .; j_gene: TRBJ2-3; d_gene: TRBD1; v_gene: TRBV23-1; CDR3aa: CASSPTGQGSADTQYF; CDR3nt: TGCGCCAGCAGCCCAACGGGACAGGGTAGCGCAGATACGCAGTATTTT
abundance: .; j_gene: TRBJ1-4; d_gene: .; v_gene: TRBV28; CDR3aa: CASSKAPGWHEKLFF; CDR3nt: TGTGCCAGCAGTAAAGCTCCGGGGTGGCATGAAAAACTGTTTTTT
abundance: once; j_gene: TRBJ1-2; d_gene: .; v_gene: TRBV5-4; CDR3aa: CASSLAVRSGYTF; CDR3nt: TGTGCCAGCAGCTTGGCGGTGAGAAGTGGCTACACCTTC
abundance: .; j_gene: TRBJ2-5; d_gene: TRBD1; v_gene: TRBV7-2; CDR3aa: CASSIGQGKVETQYF; CDR3nt: TGTGCCAGCAGCATAGGACAGGGGAAGGTAGAGACCCAGTACTTC
abundance: few; j_gene: TRBJ2-7; d_gene: .; v_gene: TRBV18; CDR3aa: CASSPRGGGEQYF; CDR3nt: TGTGCCAGCTCACCGAGGGGGGGCGGTGAGCAGTACTTC
abundance: few; j_gene: TRBJ1-6; d_gene: TRBD1; v_gene: TRBV9; CDR3aa: CASSAGQGANSPLHF; CDR3nt: TGTGCCAGCAGCGCCGGACAGGGGGCCAATTCACCCCTCCACTTT
abundance: once; j_gene: TRBJ1-5; d_gene: .; v_gene: TRBV12-1; CDR3aa: CASSPTAGGQPQHF; CDR3nt: TGTGCCAGCAGCCCTACCGCGGGAGGACAGCCCCAGCATTTT
abundance: .; j_gene: TRBJ1-3; d_gene: TRBD1; v_gene: TRBV9; CDR3aa: CASSVDRVTSGNTIYF; CDR3nt: TGTGCCAGCAGCGTGGACAGGGTTACGTCTGGAAACACCATATATTTT
abundance: .; j_gene: TRBJ2-7; d_gene: TRBD1; v_gene: TRBV11-2; CDR3aa: CASSKRTGYEQYF; CDR3nt: TGTGCCAGCAGCAAGAGGACAGGGTACGAGCAGTACTTC
abundance: .; j_gene: TRBJ2-6; d_gene: .; v_gene: TRBV28; CDR3aa: CASSSTGPSGANVLTF; CDR3nt: TGTGCCAGCAGTTCGACAGGTCCCTCCGGGGCCAACGTCCTGACTTTC